This T cell receptor beta chain emerged from a study of T-cell reconstitution after alpha-beta-depleted transplantation in children. Unique molecular identifiers were incorporated into the prepared TCRbeta library. TCRdb recomputed calls from the PCR reads with MiXCR, one row per CDR3 protein. The sample lists a few hundred thousand distinct CDR3 sequences, roughly 30% occurring once. There are 17 residues in the CDR3. Germline CDR1 SEHNR, CDR2 FQNEAQ (reference sequence). V was trimmed by 10 bases and J by 3 bases, leaving 24 bases between them. Points from the study as a whole: Surviving thymic progenitors and recipient T cells were the source of high TCRbeta diversity at day 60 in some patients. Reportedly, alpha-beta T cells present about two months post-transplant originated from several hundred expanded clones of graft origin.

Only a few counts were recorded for this clonotype. What it binds is not known. The source material was PBMCs, sampled before TCRalphabeta/CD19-depleted stem cell transplant. The clonotype comes from a boy under two years old with Wiskott-Aldrich syndrome, due to receive a stem cell transplant. This chain links TRBV7-9 with TRBJ2-2; TRBD1 might be the D (5 bases). The CDR3 nucleotides are TGTGCCACCAATTTGAGGACAACCCCAAAACACACCGGGGAGCTGTTTTTT. Translating it yields CATNLRTTPKHTGELFF.